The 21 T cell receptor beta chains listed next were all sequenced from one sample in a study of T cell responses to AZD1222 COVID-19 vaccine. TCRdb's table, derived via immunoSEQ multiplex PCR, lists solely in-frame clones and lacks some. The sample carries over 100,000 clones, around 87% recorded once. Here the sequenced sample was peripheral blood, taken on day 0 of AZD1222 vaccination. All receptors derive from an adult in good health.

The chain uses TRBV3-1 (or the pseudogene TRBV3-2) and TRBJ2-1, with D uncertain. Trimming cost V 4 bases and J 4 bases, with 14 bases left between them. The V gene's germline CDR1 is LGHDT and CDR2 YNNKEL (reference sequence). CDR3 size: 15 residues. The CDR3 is CASSLRAALYNEQFF. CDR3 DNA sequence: TGTGCCAGCAGCCTCCGGGCCGCCCTTTACAATGAGCAGTTCTTC.

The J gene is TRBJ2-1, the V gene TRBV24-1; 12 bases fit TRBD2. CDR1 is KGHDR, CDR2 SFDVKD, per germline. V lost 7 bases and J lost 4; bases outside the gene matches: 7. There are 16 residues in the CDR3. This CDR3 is CATRGKGLAGYNEQFF. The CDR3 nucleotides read TGTGCCACCAGGGGAAAGGGACTAGCGGGTTACAATGAGCAGTTCTTC.

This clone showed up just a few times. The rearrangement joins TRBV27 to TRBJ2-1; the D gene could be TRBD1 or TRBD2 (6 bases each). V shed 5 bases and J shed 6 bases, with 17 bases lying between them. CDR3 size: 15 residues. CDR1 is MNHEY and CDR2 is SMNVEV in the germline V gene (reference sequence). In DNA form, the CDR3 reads TGTGCCAGCAGTGGTAGAGGGGGGAAGGTCAATGAGCAGTTCTTC. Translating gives CASSGRGGKVNEQFF.

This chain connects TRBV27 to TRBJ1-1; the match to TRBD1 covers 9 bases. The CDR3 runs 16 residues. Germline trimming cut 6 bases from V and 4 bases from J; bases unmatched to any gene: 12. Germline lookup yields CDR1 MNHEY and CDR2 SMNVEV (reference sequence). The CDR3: CASSPTGQGRGTEAFF. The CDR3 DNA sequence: TGTGCCAGCAGCCCTACGGGACAGGGTCGTGGCACTGAAGCTTTCTTT.

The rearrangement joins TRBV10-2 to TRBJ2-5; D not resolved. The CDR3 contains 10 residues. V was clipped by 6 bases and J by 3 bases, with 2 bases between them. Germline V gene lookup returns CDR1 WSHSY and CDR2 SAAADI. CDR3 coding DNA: TGCGCCAGCAGAGAAGAGACCCAGTACTTC. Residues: CASREETQYF.

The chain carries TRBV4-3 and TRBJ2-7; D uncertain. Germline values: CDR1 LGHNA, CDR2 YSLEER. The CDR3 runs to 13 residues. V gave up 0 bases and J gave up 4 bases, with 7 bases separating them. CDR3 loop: CASSQEFQYEQYF. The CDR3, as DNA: TGCGCCAGCAGCCAAGAGTTTCAGTACGAGCAGTACTTC.

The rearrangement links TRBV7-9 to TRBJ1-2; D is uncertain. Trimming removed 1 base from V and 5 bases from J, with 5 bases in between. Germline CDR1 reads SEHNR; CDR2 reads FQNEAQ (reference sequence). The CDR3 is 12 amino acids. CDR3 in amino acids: CASSLGWYGYTF. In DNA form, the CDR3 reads TGTGCCAGCAGCTTAGGCTGGTATGGCTACACCTTC.

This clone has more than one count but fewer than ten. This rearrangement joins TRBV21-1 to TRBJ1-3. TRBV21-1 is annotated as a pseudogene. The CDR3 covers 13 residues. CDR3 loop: CASSFFVGNTIYF. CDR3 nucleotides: TGTGCCAGCAGCTTTTTCGTTGGGAACACCATATATTTT.

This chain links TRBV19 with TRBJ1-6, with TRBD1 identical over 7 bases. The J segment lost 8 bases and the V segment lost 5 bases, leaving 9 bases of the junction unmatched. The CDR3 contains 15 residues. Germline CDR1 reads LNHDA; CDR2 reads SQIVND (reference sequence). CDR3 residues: CASSYGQARDSPLHF. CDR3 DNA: TGTGCCAGTAGTTACGGACAGGCACGCGATTCACCCCTCCACTTT. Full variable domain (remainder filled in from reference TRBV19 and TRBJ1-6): DGGITQSPKYLFRKEGQNVTLSCEQNLNHDAMYWYRQDPGQGLRLIYYSQIVNDFQKGDIAEGYSVSREKKESFPLTVTSAQKNPTAFYLCASSYGQARDSPLHFGNGTRLTVT.

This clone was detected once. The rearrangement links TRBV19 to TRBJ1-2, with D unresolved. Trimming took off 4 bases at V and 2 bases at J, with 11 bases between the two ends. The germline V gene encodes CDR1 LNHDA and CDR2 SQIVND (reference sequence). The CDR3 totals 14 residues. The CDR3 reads CASSTRATNYGYTF. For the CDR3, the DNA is TGTGCCAGTAGTACTCGGGCCACCAACTATGGCTACACCTTC.

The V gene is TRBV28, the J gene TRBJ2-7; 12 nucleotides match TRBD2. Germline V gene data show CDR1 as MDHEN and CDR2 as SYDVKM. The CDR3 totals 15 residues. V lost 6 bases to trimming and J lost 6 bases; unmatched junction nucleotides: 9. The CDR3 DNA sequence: TGTGCCAGCAGCTATCTAGCGGGAGGGAAGGGCGAGCAGTACTTC. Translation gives CASSYLAGGKGEQYF. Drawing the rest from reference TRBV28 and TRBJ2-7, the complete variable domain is DVKVTQSSRYLVKRTGEKVFLECVQDMDHENMFWYRQDPGLGLRLIYFSYDVKMKEKGDIPEGYSVSREKKERFSLILESASTNQTSMYLCASSYLAGGKGEQYFGPGTRLTVT.

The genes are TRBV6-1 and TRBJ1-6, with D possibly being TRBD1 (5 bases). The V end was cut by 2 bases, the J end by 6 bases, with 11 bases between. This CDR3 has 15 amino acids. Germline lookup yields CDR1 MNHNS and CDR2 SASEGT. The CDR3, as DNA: TGTGCCAGCAGTGAAAGGGGACCTCTTAATTCACCCCTCCACTTT. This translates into CASSERGPLNSPLHF.

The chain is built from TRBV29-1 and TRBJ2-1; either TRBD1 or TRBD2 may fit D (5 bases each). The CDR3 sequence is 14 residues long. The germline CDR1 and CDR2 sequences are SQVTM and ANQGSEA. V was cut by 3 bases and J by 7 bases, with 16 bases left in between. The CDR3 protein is CSVDYFLAGNEQFF. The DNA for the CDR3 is TGCAGCGTTGATTATTTCCTAGCAGGGAATGAGCAGTTCTTC.

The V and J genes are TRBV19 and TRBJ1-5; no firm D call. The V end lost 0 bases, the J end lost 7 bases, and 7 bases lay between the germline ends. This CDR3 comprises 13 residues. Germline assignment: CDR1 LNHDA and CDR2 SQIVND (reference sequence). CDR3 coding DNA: TGTGCCAGTAGTATAGAGGTCGGACAGCCCCAGCATTTT. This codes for CASSIEVGQPQHF.

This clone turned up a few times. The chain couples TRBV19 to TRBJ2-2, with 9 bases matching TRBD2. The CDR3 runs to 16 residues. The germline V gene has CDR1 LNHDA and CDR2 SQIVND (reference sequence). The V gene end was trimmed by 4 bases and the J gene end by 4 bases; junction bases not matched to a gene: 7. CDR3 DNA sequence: TGTGCCAGTAGTACCTTAGCGGGAGTGGGCACCGGGGAGCTGTTTTTT. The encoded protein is CASSTLAGVGTGELFF.

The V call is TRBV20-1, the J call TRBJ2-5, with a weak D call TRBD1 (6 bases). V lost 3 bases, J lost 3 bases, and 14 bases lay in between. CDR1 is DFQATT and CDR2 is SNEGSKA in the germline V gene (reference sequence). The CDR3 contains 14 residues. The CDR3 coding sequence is TGCAGTGCTAGTCAGGGGCGCCTGAAAGAGACCCAGTACTTC. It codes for CSASQGRLKETQYF.

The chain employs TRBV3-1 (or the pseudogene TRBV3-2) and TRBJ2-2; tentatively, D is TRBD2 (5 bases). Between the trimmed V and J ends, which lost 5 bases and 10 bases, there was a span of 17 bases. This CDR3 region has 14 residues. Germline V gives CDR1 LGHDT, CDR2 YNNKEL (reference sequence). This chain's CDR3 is CASSWPSGGEELFF. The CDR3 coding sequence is TGTGCCAGCAGCTGGCCCTCCGGAGGTGAGGAGCTGTTTTTT.

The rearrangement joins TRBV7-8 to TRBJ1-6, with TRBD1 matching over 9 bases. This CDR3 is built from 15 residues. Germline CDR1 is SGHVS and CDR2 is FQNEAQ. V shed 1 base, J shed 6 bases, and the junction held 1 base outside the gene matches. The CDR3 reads CASSLGDRANSPLHF. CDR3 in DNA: TGTGCCAGCAGCTTAGGGGACAGGGCTAATTCACCCCTCCACTTT.

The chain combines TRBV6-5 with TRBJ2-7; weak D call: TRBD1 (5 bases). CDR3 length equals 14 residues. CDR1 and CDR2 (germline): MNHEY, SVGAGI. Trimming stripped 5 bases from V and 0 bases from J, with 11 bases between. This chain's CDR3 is CASSINRFSYEQYF. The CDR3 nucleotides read TGTGCCAGCAGTATTAACAGGTTCTCCTACGAGCAGTACTTC.

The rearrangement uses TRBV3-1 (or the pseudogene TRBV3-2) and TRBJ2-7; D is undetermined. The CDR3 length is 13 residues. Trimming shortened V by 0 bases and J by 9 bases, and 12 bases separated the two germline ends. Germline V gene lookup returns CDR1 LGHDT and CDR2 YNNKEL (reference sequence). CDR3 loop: CASSQEPGSGQYF. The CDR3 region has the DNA TGTGCCAGCAGCCAAGAGCCCGGAAGTGGGCAGTACTTC.

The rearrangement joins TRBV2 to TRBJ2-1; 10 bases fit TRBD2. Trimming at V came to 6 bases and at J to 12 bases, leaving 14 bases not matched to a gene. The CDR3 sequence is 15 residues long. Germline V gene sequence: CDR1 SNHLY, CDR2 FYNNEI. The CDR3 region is CASSATSGIFERQFF. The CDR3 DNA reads TGTGCCAGCAGCGCTACTAGCGGGATCTTTGAAAGGCAGTTCTTC.